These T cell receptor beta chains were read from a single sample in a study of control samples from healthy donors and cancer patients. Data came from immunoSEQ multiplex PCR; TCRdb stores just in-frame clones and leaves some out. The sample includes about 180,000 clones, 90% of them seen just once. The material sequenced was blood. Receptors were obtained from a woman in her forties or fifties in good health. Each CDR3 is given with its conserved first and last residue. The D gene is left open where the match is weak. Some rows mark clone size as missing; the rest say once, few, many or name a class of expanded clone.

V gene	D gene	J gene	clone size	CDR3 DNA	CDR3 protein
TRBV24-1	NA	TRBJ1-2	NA	TGTGCCACCAGTGATAGCAGACTCGGCGAGGGGGGCTACACCTTC	CATSDSRLGEGGYTF
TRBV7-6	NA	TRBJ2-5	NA	TGTGCCAGCAGCTTAGCAGTCGTAGAGACCCAGTACTTC	CASSLAVVETQYF
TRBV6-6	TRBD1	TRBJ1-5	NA	TGTGCCAGCAGTCCGACAGGGGCCAATCAGCCCCAGCATTTT	CASSPTGANQPQHF
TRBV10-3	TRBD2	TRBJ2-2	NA	TGTGCCATCACGGGAGGTCTGACCGGGGAGCTGTTTTTT	CAITGGLTGELFF
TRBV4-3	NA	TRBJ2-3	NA	TGCGCCAGCAGCCAAAGGGGAGATGGCACAGATACGCAGTATTTT	CASSQRGDGTDTQYF
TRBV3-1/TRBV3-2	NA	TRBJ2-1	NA	TGTGCCAGCAAGCAAAATCGGGACTTCTACAATGAGCAGTTCTTC	CASKQNRDFYNEQFF
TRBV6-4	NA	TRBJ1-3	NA	TGTGCCAGCAGTGAGCAGGGAGGCTCTGGAAACACCATATATTTT	CASSEQGGSGNTIYF
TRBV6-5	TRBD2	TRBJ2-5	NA	TGTGCCAGCGGGACTAGCGGGGGGGCCGTGGAGACCCAGTACTTC	CASGTSGGAVETQYF
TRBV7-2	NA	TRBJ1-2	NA	TGTGCCAGCAGCTTATGGGTAGCAGCGAGCGACTATGGCTACACCTTC	CASSLWVAASDYGYTF
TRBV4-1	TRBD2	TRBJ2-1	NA	TGCGCCAGCAGCCAAAGACTAGCGGGAGTCCCCTCCTACAATGAGCAGTTCTTC	CASSQRLAGVPSYNEQFF
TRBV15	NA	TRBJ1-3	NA	TGTGCCACCAGCAGAGATCAGGGGGGAAACACCATATATTTT	CATSRDQGGNTIYF
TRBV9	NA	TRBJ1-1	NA	TGTGCCAGCAGCGTACCCTTGGGCCAAAACACTGAAGCTTTCTTT	CASSVPLGQNTEAFF
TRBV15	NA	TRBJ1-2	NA	TGTGCCACCAGCAGAGTTAACTATGGCTACACCTTC	CATSRVNYGYTF
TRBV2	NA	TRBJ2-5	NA	TGTGCCAGCAGTGAGGGCAGGAAAGAGACCCAGTACTTC	CASSEGRKETQYF
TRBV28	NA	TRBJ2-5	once	TGTGCCAGCAGTATCAACGGGAAGGAGACCCAGTACTTC	CASSINGKETQYF
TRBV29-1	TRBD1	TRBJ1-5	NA	TGCAGCGTTGAAGATCCCGCAGGGGGCGGTCAGCCCCAGCATTTT	CSVEDPAGGGQPQHF
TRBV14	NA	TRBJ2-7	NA	TGTGCCAGCAGCGCCCGGGACAGCGGGTGGTTGCGGGAGGCCTACGAGCAGTACTTC	CASSARDSGWLREAYEQYF
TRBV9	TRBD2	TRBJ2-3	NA	TGTGCCAGCAGCTTAGCGGCGGGAGGAAGCACAGATACGCAGTATTTT	CASSLAAGGSTDTQYF
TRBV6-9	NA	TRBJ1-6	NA	TGTGCCAGCAGTCCCCCAGGGCGGGATTCACCCCTCCACTTT	CASSPPGRDSPLHF
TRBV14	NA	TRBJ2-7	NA	TGTGCCAGCAGCCAAGACCAGGGTATGCAGCAGTACTTC	CASSQDQGMQQYF